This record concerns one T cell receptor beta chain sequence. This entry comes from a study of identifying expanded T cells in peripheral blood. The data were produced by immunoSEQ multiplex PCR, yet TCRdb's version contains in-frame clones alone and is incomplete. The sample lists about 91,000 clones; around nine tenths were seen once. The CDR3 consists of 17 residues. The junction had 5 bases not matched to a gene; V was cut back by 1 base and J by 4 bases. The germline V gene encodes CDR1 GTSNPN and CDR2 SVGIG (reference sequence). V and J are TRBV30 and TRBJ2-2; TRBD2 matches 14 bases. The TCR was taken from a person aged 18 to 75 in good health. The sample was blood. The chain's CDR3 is CAWSGGLAGGSTGELFF. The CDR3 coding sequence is TGTGCCTGGAGTGGAGGACTAGCGGGGGGCAGCACCGGGGAGCTGTTTTTT.